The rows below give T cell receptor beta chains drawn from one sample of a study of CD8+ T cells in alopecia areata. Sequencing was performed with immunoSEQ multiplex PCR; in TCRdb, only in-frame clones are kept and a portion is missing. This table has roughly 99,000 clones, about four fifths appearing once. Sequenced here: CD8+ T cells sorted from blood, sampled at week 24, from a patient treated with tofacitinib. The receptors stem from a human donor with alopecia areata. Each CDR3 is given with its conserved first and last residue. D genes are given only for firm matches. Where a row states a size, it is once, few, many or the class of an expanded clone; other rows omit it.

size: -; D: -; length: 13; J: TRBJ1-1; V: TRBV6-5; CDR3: CASTDGVGTEAFF; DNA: TGTGCCAGCACAGACGGGGTGGGCACTGAAGCTTTCTTT
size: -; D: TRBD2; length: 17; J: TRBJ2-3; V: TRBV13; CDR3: CASSLGLAGPITDTQYF; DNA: TGTGCCAGCAGCTTAGGACTAGCGGGACCCATCACAGATACGCAGTATTTT
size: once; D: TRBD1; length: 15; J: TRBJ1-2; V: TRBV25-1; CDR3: CASSEYEGARYGYTF; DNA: TGTGCCAGCAGTGAATACGAGGGGGCGAGGTATGGCTACACCTTC
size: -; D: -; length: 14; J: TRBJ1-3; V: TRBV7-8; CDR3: CASSVWNSGNTIYF; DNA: TGTGCCAGCAGCGTTTGGAACTCTGGAAACACCATATATTTT
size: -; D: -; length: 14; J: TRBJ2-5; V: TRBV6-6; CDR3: CASSDGRGPETQYF; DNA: TGTGCCAGCAGTGATGGGCGGGGGCCGGAGACCCAGTACTTC
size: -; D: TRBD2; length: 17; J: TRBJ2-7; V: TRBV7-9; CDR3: CASSFPSGGGFPYEQYF; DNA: TGTGCCAGCAGCTTCCCCAGCGGGGGAGGATTCCCCTACGAGCAGTACTTC
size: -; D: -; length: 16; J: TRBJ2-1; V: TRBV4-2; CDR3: CASSQGVSGGGYEQFF; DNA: TGTGCCAGCAGCCAAGGAGTCTCTGGGGGCGGCTATGAGCAGTTCTTC
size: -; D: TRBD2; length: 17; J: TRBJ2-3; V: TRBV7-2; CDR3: CASSLVPAGGSTDTQYF; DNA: TGTGCCAGCAGCTTAGTACCAGCGGGGGGGAGCACAGATACGCAGTATTTT
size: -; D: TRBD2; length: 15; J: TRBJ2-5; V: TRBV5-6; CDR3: CASSLGRGVGETQYF; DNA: TGTGCCAGCAGCTTGGGTCGGGGGGTCGGTGAGACCCAGTACTTC
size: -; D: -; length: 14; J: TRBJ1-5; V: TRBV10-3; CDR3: CAISATGSNQPQHF; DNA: TGTGCCATCAGTGCCACTGGTAGCAATCAGCCCCAGCATTTT
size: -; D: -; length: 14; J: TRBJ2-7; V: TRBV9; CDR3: CASSVEPGADEQYF; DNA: TGTGCCAGCAGCGTAGAGCCCGGGGCGGACGAGCAGTACTTC
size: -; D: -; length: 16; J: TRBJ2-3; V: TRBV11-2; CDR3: CASSWDGQLRGDTQYF; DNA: TGTGCCAGCAGCTGGGACGGACAGCTACGGGGGGATACGCAGTATTTT
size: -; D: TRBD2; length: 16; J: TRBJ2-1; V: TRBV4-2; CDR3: CASSQEVAGAPSEQFF; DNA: TGTGCCAGCAGCCAAGAGGTAGCGGGGGCCCCATCGGAGCAGTTCTTC
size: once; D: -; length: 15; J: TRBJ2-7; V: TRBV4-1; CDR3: CASSQDRDGPYEQYF; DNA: TGCGCCAGCAGCCAAGATCGGGACGGCCCCTACGAGCAGTACTTC
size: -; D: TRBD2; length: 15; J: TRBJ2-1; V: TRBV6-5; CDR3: CASSSGLAGLNEQFF; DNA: TGTGCCAGCAGTTCGGGACTAGCGGGGTTGAATGAGCAGTTCTTC
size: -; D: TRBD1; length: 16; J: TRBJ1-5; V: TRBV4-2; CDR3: CASSPVGQGLRQPQHF; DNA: TGTGCCAGCAGCCCAGTGGGACAGGGGTTAAGGCAGCCCCAGCATTTT
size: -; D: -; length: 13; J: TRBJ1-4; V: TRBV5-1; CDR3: CASSLWPNEKLFF; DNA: TGCGCCAGCAGCTTGTGGCCGAATGAAAAACTGTTTTTT
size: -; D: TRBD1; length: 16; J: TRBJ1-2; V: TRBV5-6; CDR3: CASSLAGQGTQYGYTF; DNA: TGTGCCAGCAGCTTGGCTGGACAGGGGACTCAATATGGCTACACCTTC